This T cell receptor beta chain was observed in a study of long-term antiretroviral therapy in people with HIV. Study results and limitations: Clonal populations expanded prior to ART predominated within the repertoire at all time points. Blood in the study was drawn between the mid-2000s and the late 2010s, possibly under older ART regimens, which may be less effective than current ones.

V lost 4 bases and J 4 bases, leaving 12 bases between the germline ends. Germline V gives CDR1 SGHTA, CDR2 FQGTGA. This CDR3 region has 14 residues. Remarks on this clone: The antigen remains undetermined.

Researchers ran immunoSEQ v3.0 at survey level. Per sample, sequencing targeted about 40,000-50,000 T-cell genomes. Using immunoSEQ multiplex PCR, the repertoire was profiled, and TCRdb retains in-frame clones only, with some absent. The sample records about 20,000 clones, nearly 95% being singletons. Each contributor possessed a minimum of one pre-ART and a minimum of two post-ART PBMC samples. This chain links TRBV7-3 with TRBJ2-3, with D possibly being TRBD1 (7 bases). The receptor was derived from a woman in her forties or fifties with HIV. This sample comprised unsorted PBMCs, obtained 4.4 years after starting antiretroviral therapy. CDR3 in DNA: TGTGCCAGCAGCTGGCAGGGGGGCCCAGATACGCAGTATTTT. Amino acids: CASSWQGGPDTQYF.